This paragraph reports one T cell receptor (beta chain). What it binds is not known. The entry originates in a study of cytomegalovirus exposure and HLA in healthy donors. The CDR3 runs 14 residues. Germline V CDR1 and CDR2: SNHLY, FYNNEI. V trimming: 6 bases; J trimming: 2 bases; junction bases outside the gene matches: 4. General study points: HLA allele associations emerged for some 16,000 TCR beta sequences in a later analysis, at 0.05 false discovery rate. Rare sequences made up most TCRs, while some public TCRs were found in many donors.

The primer mix had 60 Vbeta and 13 Jbeta primers. Method: immunoSEQ multiplex PCR; TCRdb's copy keeps in-frame clones and lacks some. The sample records over 150,000 clones, 68% being singletons. Sequencing was carried out using PBMCs. V usage is TRBV2 and J usage is TRBJ1-3; 7 bases map to TRBD1. The TCR originated in a man aged 45-60 years in good health and CMV-seronegative. CDR3 DNA: TGTGCCAGCAGGGTAGGACAGGCTGGAAACACCATATATTTT. Its translation: CASRVGQAGNTIYF.